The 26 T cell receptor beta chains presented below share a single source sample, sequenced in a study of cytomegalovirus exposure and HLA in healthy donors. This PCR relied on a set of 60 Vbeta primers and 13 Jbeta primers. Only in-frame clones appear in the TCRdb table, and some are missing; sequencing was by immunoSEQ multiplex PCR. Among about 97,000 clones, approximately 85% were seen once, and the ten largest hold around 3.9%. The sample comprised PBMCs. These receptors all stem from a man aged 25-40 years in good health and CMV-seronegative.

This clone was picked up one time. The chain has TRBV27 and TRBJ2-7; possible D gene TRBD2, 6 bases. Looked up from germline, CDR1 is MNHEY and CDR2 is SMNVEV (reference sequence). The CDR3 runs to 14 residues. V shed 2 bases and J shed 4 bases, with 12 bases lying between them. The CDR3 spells CASSLAGLSYEQYF. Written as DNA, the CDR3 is TGTGCCAGCAGTTTAGCGGGGTTGAGTTACGAGCAGTACTTC.

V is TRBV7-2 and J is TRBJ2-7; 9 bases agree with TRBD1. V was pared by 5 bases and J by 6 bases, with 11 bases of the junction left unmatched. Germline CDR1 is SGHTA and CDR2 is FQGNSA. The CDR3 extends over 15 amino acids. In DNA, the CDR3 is TGTGCCAGCAGCCAGACGGGACAGGGTTATTTCGAGCAGTACTTC. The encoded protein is CASSQTGQGYFEQYF. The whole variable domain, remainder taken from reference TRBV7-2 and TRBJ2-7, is GAGVSQSPSNKVTEKGKDVELRCDPISGHTALYWYRQSLGQGLEFLIYFQGNSAPDKSGLPSDRFSAERTGGSVSTLTIQRTQQEDSAVYLCASSQTGQGYFEQYFGPGTRLTVT.

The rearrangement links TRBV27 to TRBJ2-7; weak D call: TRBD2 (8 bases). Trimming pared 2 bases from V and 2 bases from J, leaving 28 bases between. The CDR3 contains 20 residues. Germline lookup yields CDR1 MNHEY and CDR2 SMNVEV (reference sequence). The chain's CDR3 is CASSLTPPGGGSSTPYEQYF. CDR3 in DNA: TGTGCCAGCAGTTTAACCCCCCCGGGAGGGGGCTCTTCAACCCCCTACGAGCAGTACTTC.

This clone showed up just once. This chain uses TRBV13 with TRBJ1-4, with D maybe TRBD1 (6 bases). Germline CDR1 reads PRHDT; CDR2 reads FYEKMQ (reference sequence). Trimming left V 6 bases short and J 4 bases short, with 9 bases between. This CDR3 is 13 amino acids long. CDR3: CASRRGINEKLFF. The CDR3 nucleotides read TGTGCCAGCAGGAGGGGGATTAATGAAAAACTGTTTTTT.

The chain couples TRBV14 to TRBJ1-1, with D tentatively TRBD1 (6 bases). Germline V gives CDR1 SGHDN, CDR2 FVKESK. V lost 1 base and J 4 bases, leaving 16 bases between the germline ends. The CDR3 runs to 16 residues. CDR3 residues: CASSQGTAKGSTEAFF. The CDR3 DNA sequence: TGTGCCAGCAGCCAAGGGACAGCAAAGGGTAGCACTGAAGCTTTCTTT.

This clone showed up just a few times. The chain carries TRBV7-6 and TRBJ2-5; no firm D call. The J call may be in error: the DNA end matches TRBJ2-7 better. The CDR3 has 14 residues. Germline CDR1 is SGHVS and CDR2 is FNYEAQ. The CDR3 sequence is CASSLLLGVSEQYF. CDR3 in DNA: TGTGCCAGCAGCTTGCTTCTCGGCGTGAGCGAGCAGTACTTC.

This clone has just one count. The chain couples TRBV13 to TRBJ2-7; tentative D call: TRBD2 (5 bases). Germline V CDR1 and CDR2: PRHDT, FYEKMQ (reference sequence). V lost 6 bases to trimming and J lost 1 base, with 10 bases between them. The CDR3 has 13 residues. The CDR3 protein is CASSYTRSYEQYF. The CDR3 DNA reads TGTGCCAGCAGTTATACTAGGTCCTACGAGCAGTACTTC.

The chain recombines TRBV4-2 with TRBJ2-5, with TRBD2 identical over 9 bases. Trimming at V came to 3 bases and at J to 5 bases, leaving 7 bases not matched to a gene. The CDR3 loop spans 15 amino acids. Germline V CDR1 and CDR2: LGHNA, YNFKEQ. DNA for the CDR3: TGTGCCAGCAGCCACCTTCAGGCGGGAGGGGAGACCCAGTACTTC. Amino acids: CASSHLQAGGETQYF.

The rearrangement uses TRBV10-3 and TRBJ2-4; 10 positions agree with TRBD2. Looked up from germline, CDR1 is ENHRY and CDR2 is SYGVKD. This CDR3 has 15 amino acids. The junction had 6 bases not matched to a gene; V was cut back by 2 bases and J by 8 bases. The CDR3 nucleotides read TGTGCCATCAGTGAGGCTAGCGGGAGCATTGACATTCAGTACTTC. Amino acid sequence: CAISEASGSIDIQYF.

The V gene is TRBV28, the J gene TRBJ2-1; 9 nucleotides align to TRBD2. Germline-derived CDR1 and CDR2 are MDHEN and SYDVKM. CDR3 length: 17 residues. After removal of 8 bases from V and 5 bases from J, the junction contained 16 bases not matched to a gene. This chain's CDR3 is CASGPRGSGSRDNEQFF. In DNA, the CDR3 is TGTGCCAGCGGGCCCCGGGGTAGCGGGAGTAGGGACAATGAGCAGTTCTTC. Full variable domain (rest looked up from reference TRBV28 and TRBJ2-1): DVKVTQSSRYLVKRTGEKVFLECVQDMDHENMFWYRQDPGLGLRLIYFSYDVKMKEKGDIPEGYSVSREKKERFSLILESASTNQTSMYLCASGPRGSGSRDNEQFFGPGTRLTVL.

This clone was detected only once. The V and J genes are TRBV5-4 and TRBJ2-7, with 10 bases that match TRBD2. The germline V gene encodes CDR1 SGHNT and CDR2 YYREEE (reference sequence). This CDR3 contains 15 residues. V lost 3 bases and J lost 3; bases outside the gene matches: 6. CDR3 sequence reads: CASSSWTSGFYEQYF. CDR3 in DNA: TGTGCCAGCAGCTCCTGGACTAGCGGATTCTACGAGCAGTACTTC. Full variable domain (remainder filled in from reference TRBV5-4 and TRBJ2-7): ETGVTQSPTHLIKTRGQQVTLRCSSQSGHNTVSWYQQALGQGPQFIFQYYREEENGRGNFPPRFSGLQFPNYSSELNVNALELDDSALYLCASSSWTSGFYEQYFGPGTRLTVT.

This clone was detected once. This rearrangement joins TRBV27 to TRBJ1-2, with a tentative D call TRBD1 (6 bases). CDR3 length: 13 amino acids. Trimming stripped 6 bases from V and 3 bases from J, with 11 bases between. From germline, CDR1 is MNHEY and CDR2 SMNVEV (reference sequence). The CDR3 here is CASRLTGHYGYTF. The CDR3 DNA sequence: TGTGCCAGCAGACTCACAGGGCACTATGGCTACACCTTC.

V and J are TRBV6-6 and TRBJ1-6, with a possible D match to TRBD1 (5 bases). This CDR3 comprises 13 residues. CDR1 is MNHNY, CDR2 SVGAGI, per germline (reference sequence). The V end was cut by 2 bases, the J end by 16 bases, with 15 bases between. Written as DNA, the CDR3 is TGTGCCAGCAGTTACGGGGCTGTGGGGCCGCTCCACTTT. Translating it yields CASSYGAVGPLHF.

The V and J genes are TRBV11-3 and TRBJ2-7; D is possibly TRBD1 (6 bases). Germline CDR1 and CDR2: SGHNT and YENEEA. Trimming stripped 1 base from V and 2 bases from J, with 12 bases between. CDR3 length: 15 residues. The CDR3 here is CASSLGGGTTYEQYF. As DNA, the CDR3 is TGTGCCAGCAGCTTAGGAGGGGGAACCACCTACGAGCAGTACTTC.

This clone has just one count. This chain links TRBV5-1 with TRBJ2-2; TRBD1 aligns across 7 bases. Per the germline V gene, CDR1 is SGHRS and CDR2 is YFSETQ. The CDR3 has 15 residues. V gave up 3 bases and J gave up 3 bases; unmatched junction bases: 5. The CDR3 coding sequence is TGCGCCAGCAGCTCCAGGGGGTGGGACACCGGGGAGCTGTTTTTT. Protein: CASSSRGWDTGELFF.

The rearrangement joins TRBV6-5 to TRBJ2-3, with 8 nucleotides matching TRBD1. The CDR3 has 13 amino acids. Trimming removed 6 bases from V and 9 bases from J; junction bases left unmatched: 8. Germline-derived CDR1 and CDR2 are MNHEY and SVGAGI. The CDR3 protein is CASSRGQGVTQYF. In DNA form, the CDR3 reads TGTGCCAGCAGCAGAGGACAGGGTGTGACGCAGTATTTT.

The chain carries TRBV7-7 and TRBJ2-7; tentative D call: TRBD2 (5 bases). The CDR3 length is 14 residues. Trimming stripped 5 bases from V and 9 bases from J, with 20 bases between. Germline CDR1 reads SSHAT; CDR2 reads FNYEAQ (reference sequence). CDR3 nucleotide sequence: TGTGCCAGCAGCCCCGGACTGGGCGGGTGGGGGCAGTACTTC. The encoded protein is CASSPGLGGWGQYF. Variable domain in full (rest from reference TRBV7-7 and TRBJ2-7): GAGVSQSPRYKVTKRGQDVTLRCDPISSHATLYWYQQALGQGPEFLTYFNYEAQPDKSGLPSDRFSAERPEGSISTLTIQRTEQRDSAMYRCASSPGLGGWGQYFGPGTRLTVT.

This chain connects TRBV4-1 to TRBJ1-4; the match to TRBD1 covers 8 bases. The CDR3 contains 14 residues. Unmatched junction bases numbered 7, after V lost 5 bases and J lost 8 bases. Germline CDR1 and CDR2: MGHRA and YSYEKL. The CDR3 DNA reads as TGCGCCAGCAGCTGGACAGGGAAAGAAGAAAAACTGTTTTTT. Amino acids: CASSWTGKEEKLFF.

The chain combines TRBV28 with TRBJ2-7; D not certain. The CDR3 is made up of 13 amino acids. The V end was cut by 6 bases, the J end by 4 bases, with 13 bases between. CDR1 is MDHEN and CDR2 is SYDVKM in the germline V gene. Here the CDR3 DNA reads TGTGCCAGCAGGCCACTGGAGCCTTACGAGCAGTACTTC. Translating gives CASRPLEPYEQYF.

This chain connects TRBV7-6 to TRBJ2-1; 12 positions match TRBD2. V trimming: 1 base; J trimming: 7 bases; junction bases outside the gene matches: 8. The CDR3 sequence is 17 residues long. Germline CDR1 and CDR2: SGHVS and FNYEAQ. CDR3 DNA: TGTGCCAGCAGCTTAGAACTAGCGGGGGGTGTGGAGAATGAGCAGTTCTTC. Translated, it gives CASSLELAGGVENEQFF.

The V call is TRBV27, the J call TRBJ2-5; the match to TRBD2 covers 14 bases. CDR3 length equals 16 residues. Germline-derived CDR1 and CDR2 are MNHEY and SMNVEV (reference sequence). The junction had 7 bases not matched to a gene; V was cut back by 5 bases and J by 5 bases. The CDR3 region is CASSARLAGGPETQYF. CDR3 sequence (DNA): TGTGCCAGCAGTGCGCGACTAGCGGGGGGGCCGGAGACCCAGTACTTC.

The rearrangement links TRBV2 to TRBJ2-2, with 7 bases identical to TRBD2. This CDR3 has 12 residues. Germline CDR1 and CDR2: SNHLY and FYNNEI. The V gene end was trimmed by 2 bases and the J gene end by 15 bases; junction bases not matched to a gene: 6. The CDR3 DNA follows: TGTGCCAGCAGTGAAATTCGGGGGAGGGTGTTTTTT. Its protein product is CASSEIRGRVFF.

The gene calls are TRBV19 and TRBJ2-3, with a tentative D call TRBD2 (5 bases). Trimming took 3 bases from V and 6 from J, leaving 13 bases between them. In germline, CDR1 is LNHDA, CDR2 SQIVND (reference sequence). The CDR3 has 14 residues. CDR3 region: CASSIAGIRDTQYF. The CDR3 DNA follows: TGTGCCAGTAGTATTGCCGGGATCCGGGATACGCAGTATTTT.

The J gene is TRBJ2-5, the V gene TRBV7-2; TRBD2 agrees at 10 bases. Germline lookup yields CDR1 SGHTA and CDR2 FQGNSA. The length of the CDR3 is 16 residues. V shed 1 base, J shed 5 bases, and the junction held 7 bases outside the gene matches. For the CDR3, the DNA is TGTGCCAGCAGCTTAGAGGGAGCGGGGGGGCCTGAGACCCAGTACTTC. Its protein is CASSLEGAGGPETQYF.

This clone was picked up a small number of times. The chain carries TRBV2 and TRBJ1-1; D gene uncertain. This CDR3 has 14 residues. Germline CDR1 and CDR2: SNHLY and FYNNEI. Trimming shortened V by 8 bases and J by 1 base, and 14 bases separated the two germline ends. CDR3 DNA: TGTGCCAGCTGGACTTTGAGCAGGAACACTGAAGCTTTCTTT. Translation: CASWTLSRNTEAFF.

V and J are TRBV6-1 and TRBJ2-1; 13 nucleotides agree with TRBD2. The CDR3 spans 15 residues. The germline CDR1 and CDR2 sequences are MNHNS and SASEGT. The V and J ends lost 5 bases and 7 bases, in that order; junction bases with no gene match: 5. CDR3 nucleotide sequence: TGTGCCAGCAGTTTAACTAGCGGGGGGGGGAATGAGCAGTTCTTC. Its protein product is CASSLTSGGGNEQFF.